What follows are 10 T cell receptor beta chains derived from one specimen sequenced in a study of metastatic and nonmetastatic thyroid tumors. Treatment of any kind had been given to no patient before thyroid surgery. TCRdb re-processed the PCR reads through MiXCR. The table has about 20,000 clones, approximately 22% seen once. The sample comprised adjacent normal tissue. These receptors were obtained from a female donor with papillary thyroid cancer or a benign thyroid nodule (not recorded which). Some clones in this sample may be carry-over from other donors' samples.

The chain couples TRBV5-1 to TRBJ1-1; no firm D call. The ends were cut back, 0 bases at V and 3 bases at J, with 6 bases in the middle. This CDR3 spans 13 amino acids. Germline assignment: CDR1 SGHRS and CDR2 YFSETQ. CDR3 sequence (DNA): TGCGCCAGCAGCTTGGACAGCCACACTGAAGCTTTCTTT. Translating it yields CASSLDSHTEAFF.

This clone was seen a few times. The chain has TRBV12-3 or TRBV12-4 and TRBJ1-2; no clear D. The CDR3 extends over 12 amino acids. The V end lost 7 bases, the J end lost 2 bases, and 8 bases lay between the germline ends. Written as DNA, the CDR3 is TGTGCCAGCAAAACGGACAACTATGGCTACACCTTC. Translation gives CASKTDNYGYTF.

This clone was recorded at least ten times. The chain employs TRBV5-1 and TRBJ2-3; the D call may be TRBD1 or TRBD2 (6 bases each). The germline V gene encodes CDR1 SGHRS and CDR2 YFSETQ. This CDR3 spans 14 amino acids. V was trimmed by 0 bases and J by 4 bases, leaving 9 bases between them. The CDR3 coding sequence is TGCGCCAGCAGCTTGGCGGGGGCGGCAGATACGCAGTATTTT. Amino acid sequence: CASSLAGAADTQYF.

There are a few counts of this clone. The chain carries TRBV12-3 or TRBV12-4 and TRBJ2-7; TRBD1 is a possible D gene (5 bases). V lost 2 bases and J lost 6, with 11 bases in between. This CDR3 is built from 13 residues. CDR3 bases: TGTGCCAGCAGTTTACAGGTTAGGGGCGAGCAGTACTTC. Translation: CASSLQVRGEQYF.

In this sample, this clone turned up a few times. The V and J genes are TRBV27 and TRBJ1-5, with 9 bases identical to TRBD1. Germline assignment: CDR1 MNHEY and CDR2 SMNVEV (reference sequence). V was clipped by 6 bases and J by 8 bases; unmatched bases: 5. CDR3 length: 13 residues. This CDR3 reads CASRRTGGKPQHF. Written as DNA, the CDR3 is TGTGCCAGCAGACGTACAGGGGGCAAGCCCCAGCATTTT.

This clone qualifies as medium-sized. The V gene is TRBV7-9, the J gene TRBJ1-6, with D hard to call. The germline CDR1 and CDR2 sequences are SEHNR and FQNEAQ (reference sequence). The CDR3 runs to 15 residues. The V end lost 0 bases, the J end lost 5 bases, and 8 bases lay between the germline ends. The CDR3 spells CASSLADGHNSPLHF. The DNA for the CDR3 is TGTGCCAGCAGCTTAGCGGACGGACATAATTCACCCCTCCACTTT.

This clone was detected a few times. The genes are TRBV19 and TRBJ2-7; TRBD1 is a possible D gene (6 bases). Trimming stripped 5 bases from V and 2 bases from J, with 13 bases between. CDR3 length: 14 residues. The germline V gene has CDR1 LNHDA and CDR2 SQIVND (reference sequence). The CDR3 sequence: CASSLVGQTYEQYF. The CDR3 DNA follows: TGTGCCAGTAGTTTAGTTGGACAGACCTACGAGCAGTACTTC.

This clone was detected once. J is TRBJ1-5 and V is TRBV7-8; D gene uncertain. This CDR3 spans 15 amino acids. CDR1 is SGHVS and CDR2 is FQNEAQ in the germline V gene. Trimming removed 0 bases at V and 10 bases at J, with 16 bases between. DNA of the CDR3: TGTGCCAGCAGCTTAGCGACGGGGAGGTCACGACCCCAGCATTTT. Translation gives CASSLATGRSRPQHF.

This clone has more than one count but fewer than ten. J is TRBJ1-1 and V is TRBV12-3 or TRBV12-4, with D uncertain. The CDR3 has 18 residues. Deletions cut 3 bases from V and 1 base from J, with 21 bases between. The CDR3 loop is CASSLIGSSVLTNTEAFF. DNA for the CDR3: TGTGCCAGCAGTTTGATCGGTTCCTCGGTACTCACGAACACTGAAGCTTTCTTT.

This clone was counted a few times. The junction shows a germline mismatch at one end, possibly a read error. J is TRBJ2-5 and V is TRBV19; tentative D call: TRBD1 (6 bases). The CDR3 contains 13 residues. The germline CDR1 and CDR2 sequences are LNHDA and SQIVND (reference sequence). CDR3 nucleotide sequence: TGTGCCAGTTCATCAGGGGTATTTGGGACCAAGTACTTC. Translating gives CASSSGVFGTKYF. Using reference TRBV19 and TRBJ2-5 for the parts outside the CDR3, the full variable domain is DGGITQSPKYLFRKEGQNVTLSCEQNLNHDAMYWYRQDPGQGLRLIYYSQIVNDFQKGDIAEGYSVSREKKESFPLTVTSAQKNPTAFYLCASSSGVFGTKYFGPGTRLLVL.